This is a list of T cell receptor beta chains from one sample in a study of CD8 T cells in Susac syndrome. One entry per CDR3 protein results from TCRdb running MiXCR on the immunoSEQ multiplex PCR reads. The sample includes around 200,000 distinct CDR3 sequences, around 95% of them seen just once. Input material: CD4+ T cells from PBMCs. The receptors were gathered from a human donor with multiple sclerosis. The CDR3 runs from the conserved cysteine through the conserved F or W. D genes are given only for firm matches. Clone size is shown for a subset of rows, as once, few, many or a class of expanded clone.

CDR3aa: CASSLSGNQETQYF
CDR3nt: TGTGCCAGCAGTTTATCGGGAAACCAAGAGACCCAGTACTTC
d_gene: NA
abundance: NA
j_gene: TRBJ2-5
v_gene: TRBV12-3/TRBV12-4

CDR3aa: CSARPGTSGGARGQFF
CDR3nt: TGCAGTGCTAGGCCCGGGACTAGCGGGGGGGCCCGCGGGCAGTTCTTC
d_gene: TRBD2
abundance: NA
j_gene: TRBJ2-1
v_gene: TRBV20-1

CDR3aa: CASSVGQGVYNEQFF
CDR3nt: TGTGCCAGCAGCGTAGGCCAGGGGGTGTACAATGAGCAGTTCTTC
d_gene: TRBD1
abundance: NA
j_gene: TRBJ2-1
v_gene: TRBV9

CDR3aa: CASNIGTNSPLHF
CDR3nt: TGTGCCAGCAACATAGGCACGAATTCACCCCTCCACTTT
d_gene: NA
abundance: NA
j_gene: TRBJ1-6
v_gene: TRBV12-3/TRBV12-4

CDR3aa: CATSREGTGWGYTF
CDR3nt: TGTGCCACCAGCAGAGAGGGGACCGGGTGGGGCTACACCTTC
d_gene: NA
abundance: NA
j_gene: TRBJ1-2
v_gene: TRBV15

CDR3aa: CSVESPDRGKADTQYF
CDR3nt: TGCAGCGTTGAATCCCCGGACAGGGGCAAAGCAGATACGCAGTATTTT
d_gene: TRBD1
abundance: NA
j_gene: TRBJ2-3
v_gene: TRBV29-1

CDR3aa: CASSLGGHQETQYF
CDR3nt: TGCGCCAGCAGCTTGGGGGGGCACCAAGAGACCCAGTACTTC
d_gene: NA
abundance: NA
j_gene: TRBJ2-5
v_gene: TRBV5-1

CDR3aa: CASSPGVGAEAFF
CDR3nt: TGTGCCAGCTCACCAGGGGTTGGGGCTGAAGCTTTCTTT
d_gene: NA
abundance: NA
j_gene: TRBJ1-1
v_gene: TRBV18

CDR3aa: CASSGGDSPLHF
CDR3nt: TGTGCCAGCAGCGGTGGGGACTCACCCCTCCACTTT
d_gene: NA
abundance: few
j_gene: TRBJ1-6
v_gene: TRBV9

CDR3aa: CACSTGVSNSPLHF
CDR3nt: TGTGCCTGCTCGACAGGGGTAAGCAATTCACCCCTCCACTTT
d_gene: TRBD1
abundance: once
j_gene: TRBJ1-6
v_gene: TRBV30

CDR3aa: CSARGQFDTEAFF
CDR3nt: TGCAGCGCCCGCGGTCAGTTCGACACTGAAGCTTTCTTT
d_gene: NA
abundance: NA
j_gene: TRBJ1-1
v_gene: TRBV29-1

CDR3aa: CASSFDQYQPQHF
CDR3nt: TGTGCCAGCAGTTTCGACCAGTATCAGCCCCAGCATTTT
d_gene: NA
abundance: NA
j_gene: TRBJ1-5
v_gene: TRBV27

CDR3aa: CAWNSDRDNEQFF
CDR3nt: TGTGCCTGGAACTCCGACAGGGACAATGAGCAGTTCTTC
d_gene: TRBD1
abundance: NA
j_gene: TRBJ2-1
v_gene: TRBV30

CDR3aa: CAISGGQGAYEQYF
CDR3nt: TGTGCCATCAGTGGGGGACAGGGGGCCTACGAGCAGTACTTC
d_gene: TRBD1
abundance: NA
j_gene: TRBJ2-7
v_gene: TRBV10-3

CDR3aa: CASSLQGDSYGYTF
CDR3nt: TGTGCCAGCAGCCTCCAGGGAGACAGCTATGGCTACACCTTC
d_gene: NA
abundance: NA
j_gene: TRBJ1-2
v_gene: TRBV13

CDR3aa: CASGRGGAEAFF
CDR3nt: TGTGCCAGCGGCAGGGGGGGCGCTGAAGCTTTCTTT
d_gene: TRBD1
abundance: NA
j_gene: TRBJ1-1
v_gene: TRBV7-9

CDR3aa: CSASAGGADGTEAFF
CDR3nt: TGCAGTGCTAGTGCCGGCGGGGCGGATGGCACTGAAGCTTTCTTT
d_gene: NA
abundance: NA
j_gene: TRBJ1-1
v_gene: TRBV20-1

CDR3aa: CASSEEGNRANYGYTF
CDR3nt: TGTGCCAGCAGTGAAGAGGGGAACAGGGCTAACTATGGCTACACCTTC
d_gene: NA
abundance: NA
j_gene: TRBJ1-2
v_gene: TRBV25-1

CDR3aa: CSASQGSYNEQFF
CDR3nt: TGCAGTGCTAGTCAGGGTTCCTACAATGAGCAGTTCTTC
d_gene: NA
abundance: NA
j_gene: TRBJ2-1
v_gene: TRBV20-1

CDR3aa: CSVSSGGDTEAFF
CDR3nt: TGCAGCGTTTCCTCAGGGGGAGACACTGAAGCTTTCTTT
d_gene: TRBD1
abundance: few
j_gene: TRBJ1-1
v_gene: TRBV29-1

CDR3aa: CSVGMTGNTEAFF
CDR3nt: TGCAGCGTTGGAATGACAGGAAACACTGAAGCTTTCTTT
d_gene: NA
abundance: NA
j_gene: TRBJ1-1
v_gene: TRBV29-1

CDR3aa: CAWNRGMSTEAFF
CDR3nt: TGTGCCTGGAATCGGGGCATGAGCACTGAAGCTTTCTTT
d_gene: NA
abundance: NA
j_gene: TRBJ1-1
v_gene: TRBV30

CDR3aa: CSARGQPDQPQHF
CDR3nt: TGCAGTGCTAGGGGACAGCCCGATCAGCCCCAGCATTTT
d_gene: TRBD1
abundance: NA
j_gene: TRBJ1-5
v_gene: TRBV20-1

CDR3aa: CAWSSGTAAYF
CDR3nt: TGTGCCTGGAGTTCCGGGACAGCGGCGTACTTC
d_gene: TRBD1
abundance: NA
j_gene: TRBJ2-4
v_gene: TRBV30

CDR3aa: CARVMEDYGYTF
CDR3nt: TGTGCCCGAGTGATGGAAGACTATGGCTACACCTTC
d_gene: NA
abundance: NA
j_gene: TRBJ1-2
v_gene: TRBV30

CDR3aa: CAWSASVDSYEQYF
CDR3nt: TGTGCCTGGAGTGCTAGCGTGGACTCCTACGAGCAGTACTTC
d_gene: NA
abundance: NA
j_gene: TRBJ2-7
v_gene: TRBV30

CDR3aa: CASRLGQGTNYGYTF
CDR3nt: TGTGCCAGCAGGCTCGGGCAGGGGACAAACTATGGCTACACCTTC
d_gene: NA
abundance: NA
j_gene: TRBJ1-2
v_gene: TRBV12-3/TRBV12-4

CDR3aa: CASSYDRGTQYF
CDR3nt: TGTGCCAGCAGTTACGACCGCGGGACCCAGTACTTC
d_gene: NA
abundance: NA
j_gene: TRBJ2-5
v_gene: TRBV6-5

CDR3aa: CASSPATGANYGYTF
CDR3nt: TGTGCCAGCAGCCCCGCGACAGGGGCGAACTATGGCTACACCTTC
d_gene: TRBD1
abundance: once
j_gene: TRBJ1-2
v_gene: TRBV9

CDR3aa: CASSVATSGGPQYF
CDR3nt: TGTGCCAGCAGCGTAGCGACTAGCGGGGGGCCCCAGTACTTC
d_gene: TRBD2
abundance: NA
j_gene: TRBJ2-5
v_gene: TRBV9

CDR3aa: CASAQAGGNQPQHF
CDR3nt: TGTGCCAGCGCTCAGGCGGGGGGCAATCAGCCCCAGCATTTT
d_gene: NA
abundance: NA
j_gene: TRBJ1-5
v_gene: TRBV7-9

CDR3aa: CASRPLPAGGTEAFF
CDR3nt: TGTGCCAGTAGACCTCTCCCGGCCGGGGGGACTGAAGCTTTCTTT
d_gene: NA
abundance: NA
j_gene: TRBJ1-1
v_gene: TRBV19

CDR3aa: CSVDATGTSYEQYF
CDR3nt: TGCAGCGTTGACGCGACAGGGACCTCCTACGAGCAGTACTTC
d_gene: TRBD1
abundance: NA
j_gene: TRBJ2-7
v_gene: TRBV29-1

CDR3aa: CASSLAGNNEKLFF
CDR3nt: TGCGCCAGCAGCTTGGCAGGAAACAATGAAAAACTGTTTTTT
d_gene: NA
abundance: NA
j_gene: TRBJ1-4
v_gene: TRBV5-1

CDR3aa: CSARDRDIDNQPQHF
CDR3nt: TGCAGTGCTAGAGACCGGGACATCGACAATCAGCCCCAGCATTTT
d_gene: NA
abundance: NA
j_gene: TRBJ1-5
v_gene: TRBV20-1

CDR3aa: CASSLGPDRDTEAFF
CDR3nt: TGCGCCAGCAGCTTGGGGCCAGATAGGGACACTGAAGCTTTCTTT
d_gene: NA
abundance: NA
j_gene: TRBJ1-1
v_gene: TRBV5-1

CDR3aa: CASSPPRRGQETQYF
CDR3nt: TGTGCCAGCAGCCCGCCCAGGCGGGGCCAAGAGACCCAGTACTTC
d_gene: NA
abundance: NA
j_gene: TRBJ2-5
v_gene: TRBV3-1

CDR3aa: CAWMTGFGTRSYNEQFF
CDR3nt: TGTGCCTGGATGACAGGGTTCGGCACAAGGTCCTACAATGAGCAGTTCTTC
d_gene: TRBD1
abundance: NA
j_gene: TRBJ2-1
v_gene: TRBV30

CDR3aa: CSAPKASGGANEQFF
CDR3nt: TGCAGTGCCCCTAAGGCTAGCGGGGGGGCCAATGAGCAGTTCTTC
d_gene: TRBD2
abundance: NA
j_gene: TRBJ2-1
v_gene: TRBV20-1

CDR3aa: CASSPNRDLSGNTIYF
CDR3nt: TGTGCCAGCAGCCCGAACCGGGACCTCTCTGGAAACACCATATATTTT
d_gene: NA
abundance: NA
j_gene: TRBJ1-3
v_gene: TRBV3-1